These T cell receptor beta chains were read from a single sample in a study of blood T cells in healthy people across ages. Each CDR3 protein gets one entry after TCRdb re-called the 5' RACE reads with MiXCR. The profile covers about 1.1 million distinct CDR3 sequences, with under 40% appearing a single time and approximately 14% taken by the ten largest. Sequencing used blood. These receptors all stem from a man younger than 35 in good health. Each CDR3 is given with its conserved first and last residue. The order of the fields is D gene, V gene, clone size, J gene, CDR3 protein, CDR3 DNA. D genes are given only for firm matches. Where a row states a size, it is once, few, many or the class of an expanded clone; other rows omit it.

>-|TRBV12-3/TRBV12-4|-|TRBJ1-1
CASMIRNTEAFF
TGTGCCAGCATGATCAGGAACACTGAAGCTTTCTTT
>TRBD1|TRBV20-1|few|TRBJ1-2
CSARQGEKLGYTF
TGCAGTGCCCGACAGGGCGAAAAGCTTGGCTACACCTTC
>TRBD2|TRBV4-2|few|TRBJ2-7
CASSQDRWASGGKSSYEQYF
TGTGCCAGCAGCCAAGATCGTTGGGCTAGCGGGGGGAAGAGCTCCTACGAGCAGTACTTC
>-|TRBV6-5|few|TRBJ2-1
CASSRPLGTNNEQFF
TGTGCCAGCAGCCGACCCCTGGGGACGAACAATGAGCAGTTCTTC
>-|TRBV27|-|TRBJ1-1
CASSLWALRGITEAFF
TGTGCCAGCAGTTTATGGGCCCTAAGGGGGATCACTGAAGCTTTCTTT
>-|TRBV6-7|-|TRBJ1-3
CATRVPDTIYF
TGTGCCACCAGGGTTCCGGACACCATATATTTT
>-|TRBV28|-|TRBJ2-5
CASSRAVEQYF
TGTGCCAGCTCGAGGGCTGTTGAGCAGTACTTC
>-|TRBV7-2|few|TRBJ1-2
CASSLVSGEYGYTF
TGTGCCAGCAGCTTAGTTTCGGGAGAATATGGCTACACCTTC
>TRBD2|TRBV7-2|few|TRBJ2-3
CASSFRTSGVLEVDTQYF
TGTGCCAGCAGCTTCCGGACTAGCGGGGTTTTAGAAGTAGATACGCAGTATTTT
>-|TRBV5-1|-|TRBJ1-1
CASSLERAVNTEAFF
TGCGCCAGCAGCTTGGAGCGAGCGGTGAACACTGAAGCTTTCTTT
>-|TRBV29-1|few|TRBJ1-2
CSALDIRYGYTF
TGCAGCGCCCTAGACATCCGCTATGGCTACACCTTC
>TRBD1|TRBV18|few|TRBJ1-2
CASSPGTGWFGYTF
TGTGCCAGCTCACCAGGGACAGGGTGGTTCGGCTACACCTTC
>TRBD2|TRBV27|few|TRBJ2-5
CASSLAGGLGWQETQYF
TGTGCCAGCAGTCTAGCGGGGGGGCTTGGTTGGCAAGAGACCCAGTACTTC
>-|TRBV28|-|TRBJ1-1
CASSLVGERTEAFF
TGTGCCAGCAGTTTAGTCGGGGAGAGGACTGAAGCTTTCTTT
>-|TRBV12-3/TRBV12-4|once|TRBJ1-1
CASMIWGDTEAFF
TGTGCCAGCATGATATGGGGGGACACTGAAGCTTTCTTT
>-|TRBV6-4|-|TRBJ2-2
CASGPTGLTGELFF
TGTGCCAGCGGACCAACAGGTCTAACCGGGGAGCTGTTTTTT
>-|TRBV7-2|-|TRBJ1-1
CASSLVNGEAFF
TGTGCCAGCAGCTTAGTTAACGGTGAAGCTTTCTTT
>-|TRBV27|few|TRBJ1-2
CASSFRGAYGYTF
TGTGCCAGCAGTTTTAGAGGTGCCTATGGCTACACCTTC
>-|TRBV24-1|-|TRBJ2-1
CATSDSDRNYNEQFF
TGTGCCACCAGTGATTCGGACAGAAATTACAATGAGCAGTTCTTC
>TRBD1|TRBV7-2|-|TRBJ2-3
CTSSSDRGSTDTQYF
TGTACCAGCAGCTCCGACAGGGGTAGCACAGATACGCAGTATTTT
>TRBD1|TRBV7-9|-|TRBJ1-2
CAILFTGTGGPPYGYTF
TGTGCCATCCTCTTTACCGGGACAGGGGGCCCCCCCTATGGCTACACCTTC
>-|TRBV5-1|-|TRBJ2-1
CASSSRITPSDEQFF
TGCGCCAGCAGCTCTCGGATAACTCCGAGCGATGAGCAGTTCTTC
>-|TRBV7-2|many|TRBJ1-5
CASSSSGNQPQHF
TGTGCCAGCAGTTCCAGTGGCAATCAGCCCCAGCATTTT
>TRBD1|TRBV6-1|few|TRBJ1-1
CASRTGTEVNTEAFF
TGTGCCAGCAGGACCGGGACAGAAGTGAACACTGAAGCTTTCTTT
>-|TRBV9|-|TRBJ1-5
CASSVRDIGSEPQHF
TGTGCCAGCAGCGTTCGGGACATTGGGTCGGAGCCCCAGCATTTT
>TRBD2|TRBV5-1|-|TRBJ2-1
CASSPGLAGTYNEQFF
TGCGCCAGCAGCCCGGGACTAGCGGGGACCTACAATGAGCAGTTCTTC
>-|TRBV4-1|-|TRBJ1-1
CAGSQEGRRAGTRNTEAFF
TGCGCCGGCAGCCAAGAGGGAAGAAGGGCAGGGACGCGGAACACTGAAGCTTTCTTT
>-|TRBV12-3/TRBV12-4|-|TRBJ1-4
CASSPRGATTGKKLFF
TGTGCCAGCAGCCCTCGCGGGGCCACAACAGGGAAAAAACTGTTTTTT
>-|TRBV7-2|-|TRBJ1-1
CASSVLERSTEAFF
TGTGCCAGCAGCGTTTTGGAGCGCAGCACTGAAGCTTTCTTT
>-|TRBV7-9|-|TRBJ1-2
CASSLGARGYTF
TGTGCCAGCAGCTTAGGAGCTCGGGGCTACACCTTC
>TRBD1|TRBV29-1|-|TRBJ2-5
CSSETGTGREYEQYF
TGCAGCTCCGAAACCGGGACAGGGAGGGAGTATGAGCAGTACTTC
>-|TRBV20-1|-|TRBJ1-1
CSASNAEAFF
TGCAGTGCTTCCAACGCTGAAGCTTTCTTT
>-|TRBV12-3/TRBV12-4|few|TRBJ2-3
CASSLAFSGSQGPDTQYF
TGTGCCAGCAGTTTAGCGTTTTCGGGGTCACAAGGCCCAGATACGCAGTATTTT
>-|TRBV18|-|TRBJ2-1
CASPPPETGRAEQFF
TGTGCCAGCCCACCACCGGAGACAGGGAGGGCTGAGCAGTTCTTC
>-|TRBV9|few|TRBJ2-3
CASSVGGGAFTDTQYF
TGTGCCAGCAGCGTGGGAGGGGGGGCCTTCACAGATACGCAGTATTTT
>-|TRBV20-1|once|TRBJ1-2
CSAFVPYGYTF
TGCAGTGCGTTCGTTCCCTATGGCTACACCTTC
>TRBD1|TRBV5-1|-|TRBJ2-4
CASSPDRANIQYF
TGCGCCAGCAGTCCTGACAGGGCGAACATTCAGTACTTC
>-|TRBV6-6|once|TRBJ2-4
CASSYGYNNEQYF
TGTGCCAGCAGTTACGGGTACAACAATGAGCAGTACTTC
>-|TRBV20-1|-|TRBJ2-1
CSAMTGSYNEQFF
TGCAGTGCTATGACCGGATCCTACAATGAGCAGTTCTTC
>-|TRBV6-6|-|TRBJ1-5
CASKRDHNQPQHF
TGTGCCAGCAAGCGGGACCATAATCAGCCCCAGCATTTT
>-|TRBV20-1|few|TRBJ2-1
CSAPKSDSNEQFF
TGCAGTGCTCCCAAATCGGACAGCAATGAGCAGTTCTTC
>TRBD1|TRBV2|few|TRBJ1-6
CASGGQGYSPLHF
TGTGCCAGCGGGGGACAGGGATACTCACCCCTCCACTTT